The 2 T cell receptor beta chains presented below share a single source sample, sequenced in a study of identical twins. TCRdb re-derived calls from the 5' RACE reads in MiXCR, one entry per CDR3 protein. This table holds about 190,000 distinct CDR3 sequences, more than 15% found once. The sample was also linked to a second study, of T cells expressing NK-cell markers.

The specimen sequenced was CD8+ T cells sorted from blood. These receptors all come from a woman under 30 in good health.

This chain uses TRBV12-3 or TRBV12-4 with TRBJ2-5; 16 nucleotides align to TRBD2. Trimming at V came to 4 bases and at J to 3 bases, leaving 5 bases not matched to a gene. There are 17 residues in the CDR3. This chain's CDR3 is CASSSGLAGGPEETQYF. The CDR3 nucleotides read TGTGCCAGCAGTTCGGGACTAGCGGGAGGGCCGGAAGAGACCCAGTACTTC.

This chain's CDR3 is CASSYGHSVGYTF. In DNA, the CDR3 is TGTGCCAGCAGTTACGGTCATTCGGTCGGCTACACCTTC. The V gene is TRBV6-5, the J gene TRBJ1-2; D is uncertain. Germline V gene data show CDR1 as MNHEY and CDR2 as SVGAGI. V lost 2 bases to trimming and J lost 8 bases, with 12 bases between them. The CDR3 is made up of 13 amino acids.